The 7 T cell receptor beta chains reported below all come from one sample, sequenced in a study of T cell responses to AZD1222 COVID-19 vaccine. TCRdb's table, derived via immunoSEQ multiplex PCR, lists solely in-frame clones and lacks some. The table includes 200,000 or so clones, around 86% detected once. Specimen: peripheral blood, collected on day 0 of MenACWY control vaccination. The receptors shown here come from an adult in good health.

This chain joins TRBV3-1 (or the pseudogene TRBV3-2) and TRBJ2-7, with no clear D. Germline CDR1 reads LGHDT; CDR2 reads YNNKEL (reference sequence). V lost 4 bases and J lost 3, with 10 bases in between. CDR3 size: 13 residues. CDR3 in amino acids: CASSPAMLYEQYF. The CDR3 DNA is TGTGCCAGCAGCCCCGCAATGCTCTACGAGCAGTACTTC.

V usage is TRBV20-1 and J usage is TRBJ2-7, with D maybe TRBD1 (6 bases). The V gene lost 3 bases and the J gene lost 4 bases, with 10 bases spanning the gap. The CDR3 consists of 12 residues. Germline assignment: CDR1 DFQATT and CDR2 SNEGSKA (reference sequence). The CDR3 reads CSASGQGYEQYF. The CDR3 nucleotides are TGCAGTGCTAGTGGCCAGGGGTACGAGCAGTACTTC.

In DNA form, the CDR3 reads TGTGCCAGCAGCGTACAGGACTCTAATGAAAAACTGTTTTTT. Translation gives CASSVQDSNEKLFF. The chain uses TRBV9 and TRBJ1-4; unclear D gene. V was clipped by 1 base and J by 3 bases, with 7 bases between them. Germline CDR1 and CDR2: SGDLS and YYNGEE. CDR3 length: 14 amino acids.

V gene TRBV19 combines with J gene TRBJ2-7; D perhaps matches TRBD1 (6 bases). Trimming took 3 bases from V and 0 from J, leaving 12 bases between them. CDR1 LNHDA and CDR2 SQIVND come from the germline V gene (reference sequence). This CDR3 is built from 15 residues. CDR3 region: CASSIRLQGSYEQYF. The CDR3 DNA reads TGTGCCAGTAGTATCAGGCTACAGGGCTCCTACGAGCAGTACTTC.

The J gene is TRBJ1-1, the V gene TRBV6-4; unclear D gene. Per germline, CDR1 MRHNA and CDR2 SNTAGT. The CDR3 has 13 amino acids. V lost 5 bases to trimming and J lost 3 bases, with 10 bases between them. The DNA of the CDR3 is TGTGCCAGCAGTCAGACCTGGGACACTGAAGCTTTCTTT. It encodes CASSQTWDTEAFF.

The chain combines TRBV5-6 with TRBJ1-5, with D hard to call. The CDR3 runs 15 residues. Germline V CDR1 and CDR2: SGHDT, YYEEEE. Between the trimmed V and J ends, which lost 0 bases and 0 bases, there was a span of 7 bases. The CDR3 is CASSLARDSNQPQHF. CDR3 coding DNA: TGTGCCAGCAGCTTGGCTAGGGATAGCAATCAGCCCCAGCATTTT. The variable domain in full, with the rest retrieved from reference TRBV5-6 and TRBJ1-5, is DAGVTQSPTHLIKTRGQQVTLRCSPKSGHDTVSWYQQALGQGPQFIFQYYEEEERQRGNFPDRFSGHQFPNYSSELNVNALLLGDSALYLCASSLARDSNQPQHFGDGTRLSIL.

The rearrangement links TRBV6-5 to TRBJ1-5, with TRBD1 identical over 7 bases. CDR1 MNHEY and CDR2 SVGAGI come from the germline V gene. The CDR3 covers 13 residues. V was pared by 5 bases and J by 6 bases, with 4 bases of the junction left unmatched. DNA of the CDR3: TGTGCCAGCAGTACACAGGGGTTTCAGCCCCAGCATTTT. Its translation is CASSTQGFQPQHF.